These 25 T cell receptor beta chains were all obtained from the same sample, sequenced in a study of Ad26.COV2.S vaccination and SARS-CoV-2 variants. Data came from immunoSEQ multiplex PCR; TCRdb stores just in-frame clones and leaves some out. The table includes 300,000 to 450,000 clones, roughly 81% detected once. Specified treatment: roughly 18 received Ad26.COV2.S at low or high dose, single or two shots; roughly five received placebo; per-sample allocation not given. Samples came from day 63 after the first vaccine or placebo injection. This material consisted of peripheral blood, taken in a trial of Ad26.COV2.S vaccine versus placebo. All receptors come from a person between 18 and 65 years old who received the Ad26.COV2.S COVID-19 vaccine or a placebo.

The gene calls are TRBV7-2 and TRBJ2-3; possibly TRBD2 for D (5 bases). The germline V gene encodes CDR1 SGHTA and CDR2 FQGNSA. V lost 5 bases, J lost 3 bases, and 18 bases lay in between. CDR3 size: 16 residues. CDR3 bases: TGTGCCAGCAGCCCTCTAGGAGGTGGGGTGACAGATACGCAGTATTTT. It codes for CASSPLGGGVTDTQYF.

V is TRBV3-1 (or the pseudogene TRBV3-2) and J is TRBJ2-1, with D unclear. Trimming stripped 4 bases from V and 7 bases from J, with 14 bases between. This CDR3 has 14 residues. The germline V gene encodes CDR1 LGHDT and CDR2 YNNKEL (reference sequence). The DNA for the CDR3 is TGTGCCAGCAGCCCCCATATTCCCAGAAATGAGCAGTTCTTC. It translates to CASSPHIPRNEQFF.

This chain links TRBV27 with TRBJ2-1; D possibly corresponds to TRBD1 (5 bases). Germline-derived CDR1 and CDR2 are MNHEY and SMNVEV (reference sequence). V dropped 5 bases and J dropped 8 bases, with 13 bases sitting between them. CDR3 size: 13 residues. The CDR3 is CASSRTQVDEQFF. CDR3 DNA sequence: TGTGCCAGCAGTCGAACACAGGTGGATGAGCAGTTCTTC.

This clone occurred once. The chain joins TRBV6-2 or TRBV6-3 to TRBJ1-5; D not certain. Per the germline V gene, CDR1 is MNHEY and CDR2 is SVGEGT. V was cut by 5 bases and J by 16 bases, with 15 bases left in between. The CDR3 is 11 residues long. This chain's CDR3 is CASSTRDQLHF. CDR3 sequence (DNA): TGTGCCAGCAGTACCCGAGATCAATTACATTTT.

CDR3 DNA: TGTGCTAGTGGTTCCGTCGCCAATGAGCAGTTCTTC. Protein product: CASGSVANEQFF. The V gene is TRBV12-5, the J gene TRBJ2-1; D is uncertain. Germline loops: CDR1 LGHNT, CDR2 FRNRAP. The length of the CDR3 is 12 residues. Trimming removed 4 bases from V and 6 bases from J, with 7 bases in between. Drawing the rest from reference TRBV12-5 and TRBJ2-1, the complete variable domain is DARVTQTPRHKVTEMGQEVTMRCQPILGHNTVFWYRQTMMQGLELLAYFRNRAPLDDSGMPKDRFSAEMPDATLATLKIQPSEPRDSAVYFCASGSVANEQFFGPGTRLTVL.

The chain joins TRBV5-1 to TRBJ1-1; the D gene is possibly TRBD1 (6 bases). The CDR3 spans 17 residues. CDR1 is SGHRS and CDR2 is YFSETQ in the germline V gene. Trimming removed 3 bases at V and 5 bases at J, with 23 bases between. This CDR3 reads CASSWPNLKQGGTEAFF. The CDR3 coding sequence is TGCGCCAGCAGCTGGCCGAACCTTAAACAGGGAGGGACTGAAGCTTTCTTT.

This chain connects TRBV28 to TRBJ2-1; TRBD2 matches at 13 bases. V was pared by 5 bases and J by 5 bases, with 9 bases of the junction left unmatched. Germline V CDR1 and CDR2: MDHEN, SYDVKM. The CDR3 consists of 17 residues. The DNA of the CDR3 is TGTGCCAGCAGTCCCTTGGGACTAGCGGGGAATAACAATGAGCAGTTCTTC. Translated: CASSPLGLAGNNNEQFF.

This rearrangement joins TRBV21-1 to TRBJ1-2. TRBV21-1 is annotated as a pseudogene. The CDR3 contains 14 residues. Written as DNA, the CDR3 is TGTGCCAGCAGCCGCGGGGGGAAGAACTATGGCTACACCTTC. The encoded protein is CASSRGGKNYGYTF.

This clone was observed once. The chain carries TRBV2 and TRBJ2-4; 8 positions agree with TRBD2. Germline assignment: CDR1 SNHLY and CDR2 FYNNEI. V lost 0 bases and J lost 7; bases outside the gene matches: 5. The CDR3 is 15 amino acids. The CDR3 loop is CASSEARAGGNIQYF. The CDR3 nucleotides read TGTGCCAGCAGTGAAGCAAGGGCGGGAGGCAACATTCAGTACTTC.

In its sample, this clone was seen many times. The chain employs TRBV28 and TRBJ2-1; weak D call: TRBD2 (6 bases). V was cut by 0 bases and J by 7 bases, with 10 bases left in between. The germline V gene encodes CDR1 MDHEN and CDR2 SYDVKM. This CDR3 contains 14 residues. This CDR3 is CASSLWGSGNEQFF. The CDR3 DNA reads TGTGCCAGCAGTTTATGGGGTAGCGGAAATGAGCAGTTCTTC.

The rearrangement joins TRBV5-1 to TRBJ1-2, with 11 nucleotides matching TRBD1. J gave up 8 bases and V 0 bases, and 6 bases lay outside the gene matches. The CDR3 totals 15 residues. Germline assignment: CDR1 SGHRS and CDR2 YFSETQ. CDR3: CASSLEGQGVLGYTF. The CDR3 DNA follows: TGCGCCAGCAGCTTGGAGGGACAGGGGGTTTTAGGCTACACCTTC. Supplemented by reference TRBV5-1 and TRBJ1-2, the full variable domain reads KAGVTQTPRYLIKTRGQQVTLSCSPISGHRSVSWYQQTPGQGLQFLFEYFSETQRNKGNFPGRFSGRQFSNSRSEMNVSTLELGDSALYLCASSLEGQGVLGYTFGSGTRLTVV.

The V call is TRBV7-2, the J call TRBJ1-1; D is unclear. The germline CDR1 and CDR2 sequences are SGHTA and FQGNSA. The V and J ends lost 4 bases and 0 bases respectively, with 3 bases between them. The CDR3 length is 12 residues. This CDR3 reads CASSSVNTEAFF. CDR3 sequence (DNA): TGTGCCAGCAGCTCGGTGAACACTGAAGCTTTCTTT.

The chain is built from TRBV6-1 and TRBJ1-5, with a tentative D call TRBD1 (6 bases). The germline CDR1 and CDR2 sequences are MNHNS and SASEGT. The CDR3 spans 16 residues. Deletions cut 3 bases from V and 5 bases from J, with 17 bases between. The CDR3 is CASSEVQGIWDQPQHF. CDR3 DNA sequence: TGTGCCAGCAGTGAGGTACAGGGTATCTGGGATCAGCCCCAGCATTTT.

This chain connects TRBV3-1 (or the pseudogene TRBV3-2) to TRBJ1-1; D is unclear. This CDR3 region has 12 residues. Trimming removed 4 bases at V and 10 bases at J, with 13 bases between. Germline CDR1 is LGHDT and CDR2 is YNNKEL (reference sequence). The CDR3 region has the DNA TGTGCCAGCAGCCCCAGGAGTAGACGAGCTTTCTTT. It translates to CASSPRSRRAFF.

CDR3 region: CASSRWMNTEAFF. The DNA of the CDR3 is TGTGCCAGCAGCAGGTGGATGAACACTGAAGCTTTCTTT. The chain has TRBV12-3 or TRBV12-4 and TRBJ1-1; no definite D call. The CDR3 runs to 13 residues. The V gene lost 6 bases and the J gene lost 0 bases, with 8 bases spanning the gap.

The rearrangement joins TRBV2 to TRBJ2-3; D tentatively fits TRBD1 or TRBD2 (5 bases each). V lost 4 bases and J 6 bases, leaving 11 bases between the germline ends. This CDR3 is 13 amino acids long. Per the germline V gene, CDR1 is SNHLY and CDR2 is FYNNEI. In DNA form, the CDR3 reads TGTGCCAGCAGTGGACTCTGGGGGGATACGCAGTATTTT. Amino acid sequence: CASSGLWGDTQYF.

CDR3 nucleotides: TGTGCCAGCAGCCTTTTCCGGGGGACTGGAAACACCATATATTTT. Protein product: CASSLFRGTGNTIYF. This chain joins TRBV3-1 (or the pseudogene TRBV3-2) and TRBJ1-3; possible D gene TRBD1, 5 bases. Trimming took 4 bases from V and 2 from J, leaving 12 bases between them. The CDR3 length is 15 residues. Germline V gene data show CDR1 as LGHDT and CDR2 as YNNKEL (reference sequence).

The chain combines TRBV24-1 with TRBJ2-3, with D possibly matching TRBD1 (6 bases). Germline-derived CDR1 and CDR2 are KGHDR and SFDVKD. The CDR3 contains 13 residues. The V gene lost 4 bases and the J gene lost 7 bases, with 11 bases spanning the gap. This CDR3 is CATSDGTLNTQYF. The CDR3 coding sequence is TGTGCCACCAGTGACGGGACACTAAATACGCAGTATTTT.

V is TRBV9 and J is TRBJ2-3; TRBD2 might be the D (6 bases). Trimming shortened V by 1 base and J by 4 bases, and 13 bases separated the two germline ends. Germline-derived CDR1 and CDR2 are SGDLS and YYNGEE. This CDR3 is built from 15 residues. The DNA for the CDR3 is TGTGCCAGCAGCGTACGGGCGGGGAGAGCAGATACGCAGTATTTT. Protein product: CASSVRAGRADTQYF.

The V gene is TRBV27, the J gene TRBJ2-7, with D possibly matching TRBD2 (6 bases). Germline CDR1 is MNHEY and CDR2 is SMNVEV (reference sequence). CDR3 size: 13 residues. Trimming pared 2 bases from V and 5 bases from J, leaving 10 bases between. The CDR3 DNA reads as TGTGCCAGCAGTTTAGCGGGGATTCACGAGCAGTACTTC. It specifies CASSLAGIHEQYF.

The rearrangement uses TRBV4-3 and TRBJ1-2; no reliable D call. The CDR3 is 15 amino acids. V was trimmed by 0 bases and J by 2 bases, leaving 10 bases between them. Germline loops: CDR1 LGHNA, CDR2 YSLEER. Here the CDR3 DNA reads TGCGCCAGCAGCCAAGAATTAGTAGCGAACTATGGCTACACCTTC. Translating it yields CASSQELVANYGYTF.

This sequence joins TRBV5-1 and TRBJ1-3; D unresolved. Trimming took off 4 bases at V and 0 bases at J, with 8 bases between the two ends. Germline values: CDR1 SGHRS, CDR2 YFSETQ. The CDR3 has 14 residues. CDR3 DNA sequence: TGCGCCAGCAGCCTTGTTAGCTCTGGAAACACCATATATTTT. Encoded protein: CASSLVSSGNTIYF.

The chain links TRBV9 to TRBJ2-2, with 7 positions matching TRBD1. CDR1 is SGDLS and CDR2 is YYNGEE in the germline V gene. V shed 4 bases and J 1 base; nucleotides not matched to a gene: 7. The CDR3 consists of 16 residues. The chain's CDR3 is CASSKSGTENTGELFF. In DNA form, the CDR3 reads TGTGCCAGCAGCAAAAGTGGGACAGAGAACACCGGGGAGCTGTTTTTT. The whole variable domain, filled in from reference TRBV9 and TRBJ2-2, reads DSGVTQTPKHLITATGQRVTLRCSPRSGDLSVYWYQQSLDQGLQFLIQYYNGEERAKGNILERFSAQQFPDLHSELNLSSLELGDSALYFCASSKSGTENTGELFFGEGSRLTVL.

To note about this clone: This sample also contains other DNA sequences that code for the same CDR3. The rearrangement joins TRBV7-2 to TRBJ2-7; weak D call: TRBD2 (6 bases). The CDR3 totals 13 residues. V shed 2 bases and J shed 3 bases, with 8 bases lying between them. CDR1 is SGHTA, CDR2 FQGNSA, per germline. The DNA of the CDR3 is TGTGCCAGCAGCTTAAGACTAGTCTACGAGCAGTACTTC. Its translation: CASSLRLVYEQYF.

In this sample, this clone turned up a few times. The rearrangement uses TRBV7-8 and TRBJ1-4; no definite D call. V shed 6 bases and J shed 6 bases, with 14 bases lying between them. The CDR3 is 14 amino acids. Germline V gene lookup returns CDR1 SGHVS and CDR2 FQNEAQ. The CDR3 reads CASRHRRLDEKLFF. For the CDR3, the DNA is TGTGCCAGCAGGCATAGACGCTTGGATGAAAAACTGTTTTTT.